This T cell receptor beta chain was recovered during a study of OX40 agonist ivuxolimab in advanced cancers. Study-level findings and limits: More expanded clones were seen, on average, in CD8+ T cells than in CD4+.

This CDR3 has 16 residues. The V end lost 0 bases, the J end lost 0 bases, and 9 bases lay between the germline ends. Looked up from germline, CDR1 is SGHNT and CDR2 is YYREEE (reference sequence). Measured with immunoSEQ multiplex PCR; TCRdb has only the in-frame clones, and not every one. In the table there are about 33,000 clones, more than 70% of which are singletons. With regard to this clone: Its antigen is undetermined.

This TCR was recovered from an adult with an advanced solid tumor such as melanoma, head and neck, liver or kidney cancer. This chain connects TRBV5-4 to TRBJ2-2; D gene ambiguous. Sequencing used CD4+ or CD8+ T cells sorted from blood, obtained in a trial of the OX40 agonist ivuxolimab. The CDR3 sequence is CASSLEYSPNTGELFF. The CDR3, as DNA: TGTGCCAGCAGCTTGGAGTACAGTCCGAACACCGGGGAGCTGTTTTTT.